This T cell receptor beta chain derives from a study of cytomegalovirus exposure and HLA in healthy donors. This PCR relied on a set of 60 Vbeta primers and 13 Jbeta primers. Some clones are missing from TCRdb's copy, which holds only in-frame ones; the method was immunoSEQ multiplex PCR. The sample features about 210,000 clones, with roughly 0.98% in its top ten. Whole-study results and caveats: Most subjects' HLA-A and HLA-B alleles were reportedly predicted from TCR beta sequences.

Comments on this clone: Its antigen is undetermined.

The origin of this receptor is a woman aged 30 to 39 in good health and CMV-seropositive. Sequenced: PBMCs.

The DNA of the CDR3 is TGTGCCAGCAGCTTCTTGGGACTAGCGGGAGCTCGCGAGCAGTACTTC. This gives the protein CASSFLGLAGAREQYF. V is TRBV7-2 and J is TRBJ2-7; 14 bases line up with TRBD2. The CDR3 contains 16 residues. J was trimmed by 6 bases and V by 3 bases; bases with no gene match: 7. Germline CDR1 is SGHTA and CDR2 is FQGNSA.